The rows below give T cell receptor beta chains drawn from one sample of a study of cytomegalovirus exposure and HLA in healthy donors. The assay was immunoSEQ multiplex PCR, and TCRdb's table has in-frame clones only and misses some. The sample contains fewer than 250,000 clones, 82% of which appear only once. The sequenced material came from PBMCs. The receptors were gathered from a man aged 35 to 55 in good health and CMV-seropositive. CDR3s include the opening cysteine and the closing phenylalanine or tryptophan. D genes are given only for firm matches. Clone size is stated in some rows and not others, as once, few, many or a class when expanded.

J gene: TRBJ1-2
V gene: TRBV2
clone size: few
D gene: NA
CDR3 DNA: TGTGCCAGTTTAGACAGGTCCCCCAACTATGGCTACACCTTC
CDR3 protein: CASLDRSPNYGYTF

J gene: TRBJ2-2
V gene: TRBV2
clone size: few
D gene: TRBD2
CDR3 DNA: TGTGCCAGCAGTGAAGAGCGGGGGAACACCGGGGAGCTGTTTTTT
CDR3 protein: CASSEERGNTGELFF

J gene: TRBJ1-2
V gene: TRBV6-6
clone size: NA
D gene: TRBD1
CDR3 DNA: TGTGCCAGCAGTCTCACAGGGGGCAGAAAGAGTGGCTACACCTTC
CDR3 protein: CASSLTGGRKSGYTF

J gene: TRBJ2-7
V gene: TRBV6-1
clone size: NA
D gene: NA
CDR3 DNA: TGTGCCAGCAGTCACTATCTCCACGAGCAGTACTTC
CDR3 protein: CASSHYLHEQYF

J gene: TRBJ1-1
V gene: TRBV7-9
clone size: NA
D gene: NA
CDR3 DNA: TGTTCCAGCAGCTTATGGACAGCCACGAACACTGAAGCTTTCTTT
CDR3 protein: CSSSLWTATNTEAFF

J gene: TRBJ1-2
V gene: TRBV30
clone size: NA
D gene: TRBD1
CDR3 DNA: TGTGCCTGGAGTCCAAAGTACAGGGGCGCCTCTCCGTATTCTGGCTACACCTTC
CDR3 protein: CAWSPKYRGASPYSGYTF

J gene: TRBJ1-2
V gene: TRBV25-1
clone size: few
D gene: NA
CDR3 DNA: TGTGCCAGCAGGAACAGGGACGACGATGGCTACACCTTC
CDR3 protein: CASRNRDDDGYTF

J gene: TRBJ2-5
V gene: TRBV20-1
clone size: NA
D gene: NA
CDR3 DNA: TGCAGTGCCGGTGAGACCCAGTACTTC
CDR3 protein: CSAGETQYF

J gene: TRBJ1-4
V gene: TRBV18
clone size: NA
D gene: NA
CDR3 DNA: TGTGCCAGCTCACCACTCGCCGCAGGGTCAACTAATGAAAAACTGTTTTTT
CDR3 protein: CASSPLAAGSTNEKLFF

J gene: TRBJ2-7
V gene: TRBV6-1
clone size: few
D gene: TRBD1
CDR3 DNA: TGTGCCAGCAGTGAATTTGGACAGGGGGTTTACGAGCAGTACTTC
CDR3 protein: CASSEFGQGVYEQYF

J gene: TRBJ2-1
V gene: TRBV4-1
clone size: NA
D gene: TRBD2
CDR3 DNA: TGCGCCAGCAGCCAAGGACTAGCCGACTACAATGAGCAGTTCTTC
CDR3 protein: CASSQGLADYNEQFF

J gene: TRBJ2-3
V gene: TRBV29-1
clone size: once
D gene: NA
CDR3 DNA: TGCAGCGTTGAAGCGGGGACACGGACGCAGTATTTT
CDR3 protein: CSVEAGTRTQYF

J gene: TRBJ2-7
V gene: TRBV29-1
clone size: once
D gene: TRBD2
CDR3 DNA: TGCAGCGTGTGGCTGTTCGGTCTAGCGGGAGGGGGCTCCTACGAGCAGTACTTC
CDR3 protein: CSVWLFGLAGGGSYEQYF

J gene: TRBJ1-3
V gene: TRBV11-3
clone size: NA
D gene: NA
CDR3 DNA: TGTGCCAGCAGCTTAGTGCCCAGGGTAAGGGCTGGAAACACCATATATTTT
CDR3 protein: CASSLVPRVRAGNTIYF

J gene: TRBJ1-4
V gene: TRBV19
clone size: NA
D gene: TRBD1
CDR3 DNA: TGTGCCAGTAGTTATGACAGGGGGAGGAATGAAAAACTGTTTTTT
CDR3 protein: CASSYDRGRNEKLFF

J gene: TRBJ2-1
V gene: TRBV27
clone size: NA
D gene: TRBD1
CDR3 DNA: TGTGCCAGCAGTTCGGACAGGCAACCCTACAATGAGCAGTTCTTC
CDR3 protein: CASSSDRQPYNEQFF

J gene: TRBJ1-5
V gene: TRBV9
clone size: NA
D gene: NA
CDR3 DNA: TGTGCCAGCAGCGTAGCCCCGTATAGCAATCAGCCCCAGCATTTT
CDR3 protein: CASSVAPYSNQPQHF

J gene: TRBJ1-2
V gene: TRBV19
clone size: NA
D gene: TRBD1
CDR3 DNA: TGTGCCAGTAGTATATCTGCCGGGACAGCTTCTAACTATGGCTACACCTTC
CDR3 protein: CASSISAGTASNYGYTF

J gene: TRBJ2-5
V gene: TRBV2
clone size: NA
D gene: TRBD2
CDR3 DNA: TGTGCCAGCAGTGTTGCGGGAGTGCGGACCCAGTACTTC
CDR3 protein: CASSVAGVRTQYF

J gene: TRBJ2-1
V gene: TRBV10-2
clone size: NA
D gene: TRBD2
CDR3 DNA: TGCGCCAGCAGTGAGTCGCGGCTCGGACTAGCGGACAATGAGCAGTTCTTC
CDR3 protein: CASSESRLGLADNEQFF

J gene: TRBJ1-1
V gene: TRBV13
clone size: NA
D gene: NA
CDR3 DNA: TGTGCCAGCAGCTTATTCGGGAACACTGAAGCTTTCTTT
CDR3 protein: CASSLFGNTEAFF

J gene: TRBJ2-1
V gene: TRBV6-5
clone size: NA
D gene: NA
CDR3 DNA: TGTGCCAGCAGTTACGGAGGGGAGCAGTTCTTC
CDR3 protein: CASSYGGEQFF

J gene: TRBJ2-7
V gene: TRBV28
clone size: NA
D gene: NA
CDR3 DNA: TGTGCCACCCTCCGGGAGCCCAGCTCCTACGAGCAGTACTTC
CDR3 protein: CATLREPSSYEQYF

J gene: TRBJ1-1
V gene: TRBV10-2
clone size: NA
D gene: TRBD1
CDR3 DNA: TGCGCCAGCAGTGAGCGGGGACAGCTGAACACTGAAGCTTTCTTT
CDR3 protein: CASSERGQLNTEAFF

J gene: TRBJ2-5
V gene: TRBV11-2
clone size: NA
D gene: NA
CDR3 DNA: TGTGCCAGCAGCTGGTTAGGGGATCAAGAGACCCAGTACTTC
CDR3 protein: CASSWLGDQETQYF

J gene: TRBJ2-1
V gene: TRBV30
clone size: few
D gene: TRBD2
CDR3 DNA: TGTGCCTGGTCGGGCGGAACCGGGACTAATGCAGGTTACAATGAGCAGTTCTTC
CDR3 protein: CAWSGGTGTNAGYNEQFF

J gene: TRBJ2-2
V gene: TRBV10-1
clone size: NA
D gene: NA
CDR3 DNA: TGCGCCAGCAGGAGCAACACCGGGGAGCTGTTTTTT
CDR3 protein: CASRSNTGELFF

J gene: TRBJ2-3
V gene: TRBV6-5
clone size: NA
D gene: NA
CDR3 DNA: TGTGCCAGCAGAGCCGAGGCGGGCACAGATACGCAGTATTTT
CDR3 protein: CASRAEAGTDTQYF

J gene: TRBJ2-1
V gene: TRBV5-1
clone size: once
D gene: NA
CDR3 DNA: TGCGCCAGCAGCTTTACAGGGCCCAATGAGCAGTTCTTC
CDR3 protein: CASSFTGPNEQFF

J gene: TRBJ2-1
V gene: TRBV19
clone size: NA
D gene: TRBD2
CDR3 DNA: TGTGCCAGTAGTACGCCGGGACTAGCGGGGCTGAGCTCCTACAATGAGCAGTTCTTC
CDR3 protein: CASSTPGLAGLSSYNEQFF

J gene: TRBJ2-5
V gene: TRBV5-4
clone size: NA
D gene: TRBD1
CDR3 DNA: TGTGCCAGCAGCTTGTACAGGGGGCAAGAGACCCAGTACTTC
CDR3 protein: CASSLYRGQETQYF

J gene: TRBJ1-2
V gene: TRBV2
clone size: NA
D gene: NA
CDR3 DNA: TGTGCCAGCAGTGCGGACAGTTATGGCTACACCTTC
CDR3 protein: CASSADSYGYTF

J gene: TRBJ1-1
V gene: TRBV29-1
clone size: NA
D gene: NA
CDR3 DNA: TGCAGCGTTCACAGTTCTGCGGAAGCTTTCTTT
CDR3 protein: CSVHSSAEAFF

J gene: TRBJ1-1
V gene: TRBV4-1
clone size: NA
D gene: NA
CDR3 DNA: TGCGCCAGCAGCCAACCAGGGGTGAACACTGAAGCTTTCTTT
CDR3 protein: CASSQPGVNTEAFF

J gene: TRBJ1-2
V gene: TRBV4-1
clone size: NA
D gene: NA
CDR3 DNA: TGCGCCAGCAGCCAAACAGGTTCCCACTATGGCTACACCTTC
CDR3 protein: CASSQTGSHYGYTF

J gene: TRBJ2-2
V gene: TRBV10-1
clone size: NA
D gene: TRBD2
CDR3 DNA: TGCGCCAGCAGTGAGTCGGGACTAGCGGGAGCTAACACCGGGGAGCTGTTTTTT
CDR3 protein: CASSESGLAGANTGELFF

J gene: TRBJ2-1
V gene: TRBV10-3
clone size: NA
D gene: NA
CDR3 DNA: TGTGCCATCAGTGAGTACAGGGCTGTTGAGCAGTTCTTC
CDR3 protein: CAISEYRAVEQFF

J gene: TRBJ2-7
V gene: TRBV5-4
clone size: NA
D gene: TRBD1
CDR3 DNA: TGTGCCAGCGCCCGGGACAGCAGCTCCTACGAGCAGTACTTC
CDR3 protein: CASARDSSSYEQYF

J gene: TRBJ2-5
V gene: TRBV19
clone size: NA
D gene: NA
CDR3 DNA: TGTGCCAGTAGTATCCACAAGCAAGAGACCCAGTACTTC
CDR3 protein: CASSIHKQETQYF

J gene: TRBJ2-1
V gene: TRBV30
clone size: NA
D gene: NA
CDR3 DNA: TGTGCCTGCATGTTGTATGGGAGAAGGGACAAGCAGTTCTTC
CDR3 protein: CACMLYGRRDKQFF

J gene: TRBJ2-2
V gene: TRBV5-1
clone size: NA
D gene: TRBD2
CDR3 DNA: TGCGCCAGCAGCTTCGGACTAGCGGGAGAATTGGACACCGGGGAGCTGTTTTTT
CDR3 protein: CASSFGLAGELDTGELFF

J gene: TRBJ2-7
V gene: TRBV9
clone size: NA
D gene: NA
CDR3 DNA: TGTGCCAGCAGCGTAGGTGGGGACAACACCTACGAGCACTACTTC
CDR3 protein: CASSVGGDNTYEHYF

J gene: TRBJ2-1
V gene: TRBV13
clone size: NA
D gene: TRBD2
CDR3 DNA: TGTGCCAGCAACCGACTAGCGGGAGGTGAGCAGTTCTTC
CDR3 protein: CASNRLAGGEQFF

J gene: TRBJ1-5
V gene: TRBV5-6
clone size: NA
D gene: NA
CDR3 DNA: TGTGCCAGCAGCACAGGAGCACTGGGCAATCAGCCCCAGCATTTT
CDR3 protein: CASSTGALGNQPQHF

J gene: TRBJ1-2
V gene: TRBV6-5
clone size: NA
D gene: TRBD1
CDR3 DNA: TGTGCCAGCAGTTACTCCGGACAGGGGAACTATGGCTACACCTTC
CDR3 protein: CASSYSGQGNYGYTF

J gene: TRBJ2-5
V gene: TRBV5-6
clone size: NA
D gene: NA
CDR3 DNA: TGTGCCAGCAGCTTGTCGGAGACCCAGTACTTC
CDR3 protein: CASSLSETQYF

J gene: TRBJ1-1
V gene: TRBV10-2
clone size: NA
D gene: NA
CDR3 DNA: TGCGCCAGCAGTGAACGAAGGGGGAACACTGAAGCTTTCTTT
CDR3 protein: CASSERRGNTEAFF

J gene: TRBJ2-6
V gene: TRBV7-9
clone size: few
D gene: NA
CDR3 DNA: TGTGCCAGCAGGTCTACCTCAGGTGACCTTGAGGGGGCCAACGTCCTGACTTTC
CDR3 protein: CASRSTSGDLEGANVLTF

J gene: TRBJ1-5
V gene: TRBV6-1
clone size: once
D gene: NA
CDR3 DNA: TGTGCCAGCAGTGAAGTGGGCCCTAGCAATCAGCCCCAGCATTTT
CDR3 protein: CASSEVGPSNQPQHF

J gene: TRBJ2-3
V gene: TRBV18
clone size: few
D gene: TRBD2
CDR3 DNA: TGTGCCAGCTCACTGCAGACTAGCGGGAAGGGGCCAGATACGCAGTATTTT
CDR3 protein: CASSLQTSGKGPDTQYF

J gene: TRBJ1-1
V gene: TRBV25-1
clone size: NA
D gene: NA
CDR3 DNA: TGTGCCAGCAGTGAATCGTACAGGGTAGATACTGAAGCTTTCTTT
CDR3 protein: CASSESYRVDTEAFF

J gene: TRBJ2-7
V gene: TRBV9
clone size: once
D gene: TRBD1
CDR3 DNA: TGTGCCAGCAGCCCCACCGACAGGGGGCCCCCCTACGAGCAGTACTTC
CDR3 protein: CASSPTDRGPPYEQYF

J gene: TRBJ2-1
V gene: TRBV12-5
clone size: few
D gene: TRBD2
CDR3 DNA: TGTGCTAGTGACTCGGGACTAGCGGGATTGAATGAGCAGTTCTTC
CDR3 protein: CASDSGLAGLNEQFF

J gene: TRBJ2-1
V gene: TRBV7-3
clone size: once
D gene: TRBD1
CDR3 DNA: TGTGCCAGCAGCTTAAGTCAGGGGGACAATGAGCAGTTCTTC
CDR3 protein: CASSLSQGDNEQFF

J gene: TRBJ1-2
V gene: TRBV5-1
clone size: NA
D gene: NA
CDR3 DNA: TGCGCCAGCAGCTTAGAAGGACTTATCGCTAACTATGGCTACACCTTC
CDR3 protein: CASSLEGLIANYGYTF

J gene: TRBJ1-1
V gene: TRBV2
clone size: NA
D gene: NA
CDR3 DNA: TGTGCCAGCAGTGAATTGGCGGGGGCGCGAACTGAAGCTTTCTTT
CDR3 protein: CASSELAGARTEAFF

J gene: TRBJ2-5
V gene: TRBV4-1
clone size: NA
D gene: TRBD2
CDR3 DNA: TGCGCCAGCAGCCAAGTGGGACTAGCGGGAGTGGAGACCCAGTACTTC
CDR3 protein: CASSQVGLAGVETQYF

J gene: TRBJ1-5
V gene: TRBV7-2
clone size: NA
D gene: NA
CDR3 DNA: TGTGCCAGCAGCTTCTCAGATAGGAGTTATCAGCCCCAGCATTTT
CDR3 protein: CASSFSDRSYQPQHF

J gene: TRBJ1-2
V gene: TRBV9
clone size: NA
D gene: TRBD1
CDR3 DNA: TGTGCCAGCAGCATAGGGACAGAAGAAGCTAACTATGGCTACACCTTC
CDR3 protein: CASSIGTEEANYGYTF

J gene: TRBJ2-7
V gene: TRBV6-5
clone size: NA
D gene: TRBD1
CDR3 DNA: TGTGCCAGCGCTGACCGGGACAGGTTTTCCTACGAGCAGTACTTC
CDR3 protein: CASADRDRFSYEQYF